A single sample is the source of the 6 T cell receptor beta chains below, sequenced in a study of OX40 agonist ivuxolimab in advanced cancers. Profiling relied on immunoSEQ multiplex PCR, and the TCRdb table lists in-frame clones only, not all of them. Here the sample spans approximately 82,000 clones, about 90% being singletons. Sequenced here: CD4+ or CD8+ T cells sorted from blood, sampled in a trial of the OX40 agonist ivuxolimab. These receptors all stem from an adult with an advanced solid tumor such as melanoma, head and neck, liver or kidney cancer.

The rearrangement uses TRBV5-4 and TRBJ2-2; D gene unclear. V was trimmed by 7 bases and J by 1 base, leaving 8 bases between them. CDR1 is SGHNT and CDR2 is YYREEE in the germline V gene (reference sequence). The CDR3 is made up of 13 amino acids. As DNA, the CDR3 is TGTGCCAGCTTCACACTGAACACCGGGGAGCTGTTTTTT. Its protein is CASFTLNTGELFF.

DNA for the CDR3: TGTGCCAGCAGTTACGATGACTTGTATGGCTACACCTTC. Amino acid sequence: CASSYDDLYGYTF. The chain combines TRBV28 with TRBJ1-2, with unresolved D. The CDR3 consists of 13 residues. V was pared by 4 bases and J by 5 bases, with 11 bases between. Germline loops: CDR1 MDHEN, CDR2 SYDVKM.

This rearrangement joins TRBV28 to TRBJ1-2; 9 bases line up with TRBD1. Germline V gene lookup returns CDR1 MDHEN and CDR2 SYDVKM. After removal of 4 bases from V and 8 bases from J, the junction contained 5 bases not matched to a gene. The CDR3 is 13 amino acids. CDR3 sequence (DNA): TGTGCCAGCAGTTATAGGGGGACAGGGGGCTACACCTTC. Translated: CASSYRGTGGYTF.

A single count supports this clone. The gene calls are TRBV27 and TRBJ2-3; D might be TRBD2 (6 bases). This CDR3 region has 14 residues. Germline loops: CDR1 MNHEY, CDR2 SMNVEV (reference sequence). V dropped 3 bases and J dropped 3 bases, with 10 bases sitting between them. CDR3 amino acids: CASSLVLATDTQYF. In DNA form, the CDR3 reads TGTGCCAGCAGTTTGGTACTAGCTACAGATACGCAGTATTTT.

The rearrangement uses TRBV15 and TRBJ2-7; D remains unclear. V dropped 0 bases and J dropped 4 bases, with 7 bases sitting between them. Germline-derived CDR1 and CDR2 are LNHNV and YYDKDF (reference sequence). The CDR3 totals 13 residues. In DNA form, the CDR3 reads TGTGCCACCAGCAGAGATTTCTCGTACGAGCAGTACTTC. It is translated as CATSRDFSYEQYF.

The CDR3 reads CASSSSGMGDTQYF. For the CDR3, the DNA is TGTGCCAGTAGCTCTAGCGGTATGGGAGATACGCAGTATTTT. The chain recombines TRBV19 with TRBJ2-3, with TRBD2 matching 7 bases. J was trimmed by 5 bases and V by 6 bases; bases with no gene match: 8. The CDR3 consists of 14 residues. Germline V CDR1 and CDR2: LNHDA, SQIVND (reference sequence).